This T cell receptor (beta chain) was recorded in a study of T-cell reconstitution after alpha-beta-depleted transplantation in children. The CDR3 runs to 15 residues. The V and J ends lost 1 base and 5 bases respectively, with 12 bases between them. Germline CDR1 reads DFQATT; CDR2 reads SNEGSKA (reference sequence). Unique molecular identifiers were incorporated into the prepared TCRbeta library. TCRdb re-called the PCR reads through MiXCR, storing one row per CDR3 protein. Found here are hundreds of thousands of distinct CDR3 sequences, less than 35% of them singletons; the top ten hold approximately 2.3%.

The TCR originated in a human donor who donated a stem cell graft to a child with aplastic anemia. The gene calls are TRBV20-1 and TRBJ1-6; no reliable D call. Sequencing was performed on PBMCs from the stem cell graft donor, taken from the stem cell graft. This CDR3 is CSARGLGSHNSPLHF. CDR3 nucleotides: TGCAGTGCTAGAGGCCTCGGGTCCCATAATTCACCCCTCCACTTT.